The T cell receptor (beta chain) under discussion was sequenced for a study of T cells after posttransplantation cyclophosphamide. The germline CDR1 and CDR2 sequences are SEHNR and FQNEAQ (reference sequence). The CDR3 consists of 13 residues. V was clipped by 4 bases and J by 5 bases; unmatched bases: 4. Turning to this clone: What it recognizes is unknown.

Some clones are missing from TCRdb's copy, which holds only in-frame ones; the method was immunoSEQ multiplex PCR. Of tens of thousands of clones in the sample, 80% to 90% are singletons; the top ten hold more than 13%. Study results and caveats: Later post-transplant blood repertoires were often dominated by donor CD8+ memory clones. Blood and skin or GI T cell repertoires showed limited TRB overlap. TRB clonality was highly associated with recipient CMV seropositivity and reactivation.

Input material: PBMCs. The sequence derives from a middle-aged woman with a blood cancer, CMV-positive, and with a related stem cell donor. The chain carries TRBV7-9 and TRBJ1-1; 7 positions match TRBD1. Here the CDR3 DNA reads TGTGCCAGCAGCTCAGGGGGTGATACTGAAGCTTTCTTT. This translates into CASSSGGDTEAFF.